This T cell receptor (beta chain) was recorded in a study of blood T cell repertoires in COVID-19 (dated by TCRdb to the early 2020s). For the wider study: Samples from collaborators originated in the United States, Italy and Spain and spanned both the acute and convalescent phases of COVID-19. The material from the prospective study consisted of cDNA or gDNA derived from T cells, B-cell-depleted T cells, or PBMCs. Subjects who had been exposed to COVID-19, were actively infected with it, or had recovered from it provided the deeply sampled blood TCRbeta repertoires that made up the dataset. The repertoires were released in a freely available public database meant as a resource for research on the immune response to SARS-CoV-2. The samples were drawn from the first 160 participants of the ongoing ImmuneRACE study and from under 1,500 subjects provided by 6 global collaborators. Sample metadata almost always included a de-identified subject ID, COVID-19 status, age in years and sex. Where available, HLA class I and class II types were obtained from metadata supplied by the sample provider rather than from assay-based typing. Summary of the overall study and its limitations: Clinical and demographic metadata were provided uncurated, with the amount varying by source and participant.

The collaborating institutions used their own protocols to collect whole blood in K2EDTA tubes. For TCRbeta analysis, collaborators shipped samples as frozen whole blood, isolated PBMCs, or DNA extracted from either of those sample types. TCRbeta CDR3 regions were amplified from genomic DNA by means of the immunoSEQ Assay, a bias-controlled multiplex PCR. The authors processed their data as follows. The number of nucleated cells in each sample was estimated from the amplification of reference gene primers within the assay. To quantify the absolute abundance of each unique TCRbeta CDR3 rearrangement, sequence reads were collapsed and filtered. For each sample, productive Simpson clonality was calculated by taking the square root of Simpson's diversity index across productive rearrangements. TCRdb re-hosts the immuneACCESS table, in-frame sequences only. Its copies lack some clones; in the studies checked, an unresolved V gene accounts for under half of them, and the cause for the rest is not known. V and J calls and clone size come straight from that table; D and trimming were deduced from the DNA. This sample is represented by about 64,000 clones; more than 75% of them were singletons. Roughly 3.2% of the sample goes to the ten largest clones.

Comment on this clone: There is no known antigen for this receptor. It has no much larger one-base neighbor in the sample; base qualities were not kept.

The germline V gene gives CDR1 as SQVTM and CDR2 as ANQGSEA. V is pared back by 4 bases and J by 0 bases, with 15 bases lying between the germline termini. The cysteine opens and the phenylalanine closes a CDR3 of 15 amino acids. Only the CDR3 DNA is retained, 45 bases long and in frame from the first base. This TCR was sampled from a man in his forties or fifties with active COVID-19. The chain links TRBV29-1 with TRBJ1-1; 5 matching bases give a weak D call of TRBD1. Sequencing was performed on peripheral blood. The CDR3 protein is CSVGMTEVMNTEAFF. Read as DNA, the sequence is TGCAGCGTTGGAATGACAGAAGTAATGAACACTGAAGCTTTCTTT.